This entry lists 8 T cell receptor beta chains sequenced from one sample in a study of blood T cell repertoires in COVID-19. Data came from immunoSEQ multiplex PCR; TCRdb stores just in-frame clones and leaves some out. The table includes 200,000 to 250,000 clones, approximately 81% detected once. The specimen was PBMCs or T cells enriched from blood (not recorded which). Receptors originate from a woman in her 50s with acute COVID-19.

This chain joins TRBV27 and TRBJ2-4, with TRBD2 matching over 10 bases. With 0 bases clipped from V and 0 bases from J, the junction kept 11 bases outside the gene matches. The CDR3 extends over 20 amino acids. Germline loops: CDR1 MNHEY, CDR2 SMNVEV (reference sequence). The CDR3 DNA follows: TGTGCCAGCAGTTTATCCGGGCTAGCGGGAGTAGCAGTAGCCAAAAACATTCAGTACTTC. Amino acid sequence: CASSLSGLAGVAVAKNIQYF.

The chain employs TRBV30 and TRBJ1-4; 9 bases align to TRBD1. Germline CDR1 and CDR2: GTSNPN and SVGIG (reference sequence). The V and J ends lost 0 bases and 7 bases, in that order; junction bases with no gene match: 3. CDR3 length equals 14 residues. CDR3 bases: TGTGCCTGGAGTGTGGGACAGGGAGTTGAAAAACTGTTTTTT. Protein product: CAWSVGQGVEKLFF.

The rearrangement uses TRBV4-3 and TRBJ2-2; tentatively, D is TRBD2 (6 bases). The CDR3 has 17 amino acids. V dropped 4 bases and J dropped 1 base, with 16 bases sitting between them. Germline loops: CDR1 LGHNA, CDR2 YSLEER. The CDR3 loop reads CASSLETGTQNTGELFF. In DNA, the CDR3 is TGCGCCAGCAGCCTAGAAACCGGGACTCAGAACACCGGGGAGCTGTTTTTT.

Written as DNA, the CDR3 is TGTGCCACCAGCCCTTGGGGAGTCGCGAACACTGAAGCTTTCTTT. Amino acids: CATSPWGVANTEAFF. The gene calls are TRBV15 and TRBJ1-1, with D unresolved. CDR3 size: 15 residues. Trimming cost V 5 bases and J 1 base, with 14 bases left between them. Germline V gene sequence: CDR1 LNHNV, CDR2 YYDKDF (reference sequence).

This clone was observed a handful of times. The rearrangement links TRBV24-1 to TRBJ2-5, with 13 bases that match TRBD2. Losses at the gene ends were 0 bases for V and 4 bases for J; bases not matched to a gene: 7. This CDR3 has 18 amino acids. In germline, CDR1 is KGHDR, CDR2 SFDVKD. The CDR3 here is CATSDLREGLAGRETQYF. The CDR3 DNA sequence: TGTGCCACCAGTGATTTGAGGGAGGGACTAGCGGGAAGAGAGACCCAGTACTTC.

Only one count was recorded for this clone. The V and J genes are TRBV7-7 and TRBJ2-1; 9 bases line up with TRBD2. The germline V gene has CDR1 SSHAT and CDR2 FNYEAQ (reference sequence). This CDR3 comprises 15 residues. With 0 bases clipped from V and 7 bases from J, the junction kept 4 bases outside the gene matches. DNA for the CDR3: TGTGCCAGCAGCTTAGCTTCTGCGGGAGGGAATGAGCAGTTCTTC. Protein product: CASSLASAGGNEQFF.

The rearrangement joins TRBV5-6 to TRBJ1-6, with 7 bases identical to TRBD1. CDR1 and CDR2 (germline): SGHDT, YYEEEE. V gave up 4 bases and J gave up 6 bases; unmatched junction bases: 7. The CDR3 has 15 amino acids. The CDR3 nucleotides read TGTGCCAGCAGCCGCAGACAGGGTTCTAATTCACCCCTCCACTTT. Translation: CASSRRQGSNSPLHF.

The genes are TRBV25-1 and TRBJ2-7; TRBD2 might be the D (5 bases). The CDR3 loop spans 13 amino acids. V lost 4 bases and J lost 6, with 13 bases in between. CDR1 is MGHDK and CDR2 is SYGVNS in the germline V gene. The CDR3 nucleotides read TGTGCCAGCAGTGGAGCTAGCCGTGGCGAGCAGTACTTC. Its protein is CASSGASRGEQYF.